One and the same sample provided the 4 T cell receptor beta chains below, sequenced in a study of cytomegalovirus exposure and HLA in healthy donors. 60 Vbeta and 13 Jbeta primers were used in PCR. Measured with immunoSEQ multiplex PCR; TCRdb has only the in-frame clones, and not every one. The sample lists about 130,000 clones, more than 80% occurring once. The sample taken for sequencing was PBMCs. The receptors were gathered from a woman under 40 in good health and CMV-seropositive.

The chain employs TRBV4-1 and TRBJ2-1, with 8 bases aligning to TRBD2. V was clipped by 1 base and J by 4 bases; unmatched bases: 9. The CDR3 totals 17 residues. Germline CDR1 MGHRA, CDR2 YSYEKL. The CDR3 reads CASSQGSGGGPYNEQFF. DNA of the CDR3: TGCGCCAGCAGCCAAGGAAGTGGCGGGGGGCCTTACAATGAGCAGTTCTTC.

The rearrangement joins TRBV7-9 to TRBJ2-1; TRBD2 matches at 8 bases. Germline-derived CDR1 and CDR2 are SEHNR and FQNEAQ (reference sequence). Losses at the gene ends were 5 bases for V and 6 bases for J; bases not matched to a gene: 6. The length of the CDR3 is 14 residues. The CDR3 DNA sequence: TGTGCCAGCAGCCCTCTAGGGACTAGCAATGAGCAGTTCTTC. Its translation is CASSPLGTSNEQFF.

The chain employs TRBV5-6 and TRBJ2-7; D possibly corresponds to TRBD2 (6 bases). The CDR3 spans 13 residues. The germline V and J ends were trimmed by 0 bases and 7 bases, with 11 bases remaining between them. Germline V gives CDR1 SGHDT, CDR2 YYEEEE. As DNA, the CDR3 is TGTGCCAGCAGCTTGGGAGTGGCGGGGGAGCAGTACTTC. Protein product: CASSLGVAGEQYF.

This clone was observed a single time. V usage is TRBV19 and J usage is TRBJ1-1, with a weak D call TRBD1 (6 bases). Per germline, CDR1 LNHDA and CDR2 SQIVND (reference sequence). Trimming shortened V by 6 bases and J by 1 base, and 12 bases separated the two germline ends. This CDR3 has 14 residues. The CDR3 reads CASSPTGTNTEAFF. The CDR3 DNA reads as TGTGCCAGTAGCCCAACAGGGACGAACACTGAAGCTTTCTTT.